The 30 T cell receptor beta chains given below trace back to one sample, sequenced in a study of blood T cell repertoires in COVID-19. The repertoire was sequenced with immunoSEQ multiplex PCR; TCRdb's copy has only in-frame clones and lacks some. The sample includes about 200,000 clones, approximately 87% seen only once; the top ten take approximately 6.2%. Sequencing was performed on peripheral blood. The receptors come from a man aged 60 to 75 who had recovered from COVID-19.

The rearrangement links TRBV11-2 to TRBJ2-2; the match to TRBD2 covers 12 bases. V was clipped by 2 bases and J by 5 bases; unmatched bases: 3. CDR1 and CDR2 (germline): SGHAT, FQNNGV. This CDR3 spans 16 amino acids. The CDR3 DNA reads TGTGCCAGCAGCTTAAGGACTAGCGGGACAACCGGGGAGCTGTTTTTT. The encoded protein is CASSLRTSGTTGELFF. Full variable domain (missing parts from reference TRBV11-2 and TRBJ2-2): EAGVAQSPRYKIIEKRQSVAFWCNPISGHATLYWYQQILGQGPKLLIQFQNNGVVDDSQLPKDRFSAERLKGVDSTLKIQPAKLEDSAVYLCASSLRTSGTTGELFFGEGSRLTVL.

The chain recombines TRBV2 with TRBJ1-2; D perhaps matches TRBD1 (5 bases). Trimming took 6 bases from V and 8 from J, leaving 19 bases between them. The CDR3 is made up of 14 amino acids. Germline CDR1 and CDR2: SNHLY and FYNNEI. CDR3 bases: TGTGCCAGCAGCGGGGGTATTTGGGGTCGGGGCTACACCTTC. Translating it yields CASSGGIWGRGYTF.

This clone was seen a few times. The chain employs TRBV4-1 and TRBJ1-3; 7 nucleotides match TRBD1. Germline loops: CDR1 MGHRA, CDR2 YSYEKL. Unmatched junction bases numbered 4, after V lost 0 bases and J lost 5 bases. The length of the CDR3 is 15 residues. This CDR3 reads CASSQDTTGRNTIYF. For the CDR3, the DNA is TGCGCCAGCAGCCAAGATACGACAGGGCGAAACACCATATATTTT.

This clone was seen once. Here the CDR3 reads CASSASSLAGINNEQFF. The CDR3 bases are TGTGCCAGCAGCGCCTCTTCACTAGCGGGGATAAACAATGAGCAGTTCTTC. This chain connects TRBV4-2 to TRBJ2-1, with 10 bases that match TRBD2. The germline V gene encodes CDR1 LGHNA and CDR2 YNFKEQ. V gave up 5 bases and J gave up 5 bases; unmatched junction bases: 12. The CDR3 loop spans 17 amino acids.

A few counts support this clone. The chain carries TRBV10-1 and TRBJ2-2; D remains ambiguous. Germline V gene lookup returns CDR1 WNHNN and CDR2 SYGVQD (reference sequence). The CDR3 length is 13 residues. Trimming cost V 7 bases and J 7 bases, with 13 bases left between them. CDR3 residues: CASTATPGGELFF. Here the CDR3 DNA reads TGCGCCAGCACTGCGACTCCTGGCGGGGAGCTGTTTTTT.

The genes are TRBV11-2 and TRBJ2-7; D ambiguous. Germline CDR1 reads SGHAT; CDR2 reads FQNNGV. The CDR3 runs to 13 residues. Trimming took off 2 bases at V and 3 bases at J, with 8 bases between the two ends. This CDR3 is CASSLSGGYEQYF. CDR3 nucleotides: TGTGCCAGCAGCTTATCGGGTGGCTACGAGCAGTACTTC.

In its sample, this clone was seen once. The chain has TRBV7-3 and TRBJ1-2; 7 bases fit TRBD1. CDR1 is SGHTA, CDR2 FQGTGA, per germline. J was trimmed by 5 bases and V by 5 bases; bases with no gene match: 11. The CDR3 contains 15 residues. The CDR3 loop is CASSPGTAARYGYTF. In nucleotides, the CDR3 is TGTGCCAGCAGCCCCGGGACAGCTGCCCGTTATGGCTACACCTTC.

V gene TRBV30 combines with J gene TRBJ1-4, with TRBD1 matching 11 bases. Germline V CDR1 and CDR2: GTSNPN, SVGIG (reference sequence). Trimming removed 5 bases from V and 11 bases from J; junction bases left unmatched: 10. The CDR3 sequence is 14 residues long. The CDR3 loop is CAWGTGQGADKLFF. As DNA, the CDR3 is TGTGCCTGGGGGACTGGACAGGGGGCAGACAAACTGTTTTTT.

This clone was picked up a small number of times. V and J are TRBV7-8 and TRBJ2-5, with 9 bases lining up with TRBD2. V shed 4 bases, J shed 5 bases, and the junction held 11 bases outside the gene matches. Germline values: CDR1 SGHVS, CDR2 FQNEAQ. This CDR3 comprises 16 residues. CDR3 loop: CASSSATLAGSETQYF. CDR3 nucleotide sequence: TGTGCCAGCAGCTCCGCAACCCTAGCGGGATCGGAGACCCAGTACTTC.

The chain joins TRBV4-2 to TRBJ2-5, with 7 positions matching TRBD1. Unmatched junction bases numbered 10, after V lost 0 bases and J lost 3 bases. Germline lookup yields CDR1 LGHNA and CDR2 YNFKEQ. CDR3 length equals 17 residues. DNA of the CDR3: TGTGCCAGCAGCCAAGAAGGGGACAGTTCCTCCAAAGAGACCCAGTACTTC. This gives the protein CASSQEGDSSSKETQYF.

The chain recombines TRBV19 with TRBJ2-3; TRBD2 agrees at 7 bases. Trimming removed 6 bases from V and 0 bases from J; junction bases left unmatched: 6. This CDR3 spans 15 amino acids. The germline V gene encodes CDR1 LNHDA and CDR2 SQIVND (reference sequence). The CDR3 protein is CASSGGSASTDTQYF. CDR3 nucleotide sequence: TGTGCCAGTAGCGGGGGGAGTGCTAGCACAGATACGCAGTATTTT.

V is TRBV7-6 and J is TRBJ2-5, with TRBD2 matching over 12 bases. The CDR3 totals 16 residues. The V gene end was trimmed by 1 base and the J gene end by 6 bases; junction bases not matched to a gene: 6. Per the germline V gene, CDR1 is SGHVS and CDR2 is FNYEAQ. The DNA of the CDR3 is TGTGCCAGCAGCTTAGAGACTAGCGGGGGCAAGCAGACCCAGTACTTC. It encodes CASSLETSGGKQTQYF.

The chain combines TRBV2 with TRBJ2-5; no reliable D call. The V and J ends lost 6 bases and 4 bases respectively, with 9 bases between them. The germline gives CDR1 SNHLY, CDR2 FYNNEI. This CDR3 has 12 residues. The CDR3 protein is CASRFFSETQYF. CDR3 nucleotides: TGTGCCAGCAGGTTCTTCTCAGAGACCCAGTACTTC. The whole variable domain, remainder taken from reference TRBV2 and TRBJ2-5, is EPEVTQTPSHQVTQMGQEVILRCVPISNHLYFYWYRQILGQKVEFLVSFYNNEISEKSEIFDDQFSVERPDGSNFTLKIRSTKLEDSAMYFCASRFFSETQYFGPGTRLLVL.

The chain carries TRBV5-1 and TRBJ1-3; tentative D call: TRBD1 (6 bases). The CDR3 loop spans 14 amino acids. The V gene's germline CDR1 is SGHRS and CDR2 YFSETQ. Trimming cost V 0 bases and J 2 bases, with 6 bases left between them. DNA of the CDR3: TGCGCCAGCAGCTTGGGACAGGCTGGAAACACCATATATTTT. It encodes CASSLGQAGNTIYF.

V is TRBV2 and J is TRBJ1-2, with D perhaps TRBD1 (5 bases). Looked up from germline, CDR1 is SNHLY and CDR2 is FYNNEI. Trimming cost V 8 bases and J 2 bases, with 24 bases left between them. The CDR3 loop spans 17 amino acids. CDR3 in DNA: TGTGCCAGCGTACGTGTCCCCGGGGGTGCGCTCAACTATGGCTACACCTTC. Protein sequence: CASVRVPGGALNYGYTF.

V is TRBV5-1 and J is TRBJ2-3, with 14 bases lining up with TRBD2. This CDR3 is 15 amino acids long. From germline, CDR1 is SGHRS and CDR2 YFSETQ. With 1 base clipped from V and 10 bases from J, the junction kept 5 bases outside the gene matches. This CDR3 is CASSLMGLAGVAQYF. The CDR3 DNA is TGCGCCAGCAGCTTGATGGGACTAGCGGGAGTGGCGCAGTATTTT.

The chain is built from TRBV5-4 and TRBJ2-1, with D perhaps TRBD1 (5 bases). CDR1 and CDR2 (germline): SGHNT, YYREEE (reference sequence). V was cut by 0 bases and J by 12 bases, with 13 bases left in between. This CDR3 spans 13 amino acids. CDR3 in amino acids: CASSLARDGMQFF. The CDR3 nucleotides read TGTGCCAGCAGCTTGGCCAGGGATGGTATGCAGTTCTTC.

This clone was found once. V gene TRBV5-4 combines with J gene TRBJ2-5; the match to TRBD2 covers 9 bases. CDR3 length equals 15 residues. Germline V gives CDR1 SGHNT, CDR2 YYREEE (reference sequence). V lost 5 bases and J lost 4; bases outside the gene matches: 9. CDR3 in amino acids: CASRLQGGGGETQYF. CDR3 in DNA: TGTGCCAGCAGGCTTCAGGGCGGGGGGGGAGAGACCCAGTACTTC. Variable domain in full (rest from reference TRBV5-4 and TRBJ2-5): ETGVTQSPTHLIKTRGQQVTLRCSSQSGHNTVSWYQQALGQGPQFIFQYYREEENGRGNFPPRFSGLQFPNYSSELNVNALELDDSALYLCASRLQGGGGETQYFGPGTRLLVL.

V is TRBV19 and J is TRBJ2-5; 7 bases map to TRBD2. Germline V CDR1 and CDR2: LNHDA, SQIVND (reference sequence). Unmatched junction bases numbered 8, after V lost 7 bases and J lost 0 bases. This CDR3 has 15 residues. In nucleotides, the CDR3 is TGTGCCAGTAAGACAGCGGGGTACCACCAAGAGACCCAGTACTTC. Its translation: CASKTAGYHQETQYF.

The chain couples TRBV28 to TRBJ1-5; 10 bases fit TRBD1. There are 14 residues in the CDR3. Germline CDR1 reads MDHEN; CDR2 reads SYDVKM. The V segment lost 5 bases and the J segment 3 bases; nucleotides outside the gene matches: 1. The CDR3 here is CASSDRGPNQPQHF. The CDR3, as DNA: TGTGCCAGCAGTGACAGGGGGCCCAATCAGCCCCAGCATTTT.

V usage is TRBV5-6 and J usage is TRBJ2-1, with 8 bases that match TRBD2. The trim removed 4 bases at V and 10 bases at J, leaving 4 bases unmatched. The CDR3 runs 12 residues. The germline gives CDR1 SGHDT, CDR2 YYEEEE. The CDR3 DNA reads as TGTGCCAGCAGCCTCATAGCGGGAGAGCAGTTCTTC. Its translation is CASSLIAGEQFF. Supplemented by reference TRBV5-6 and TRBJ2-1, the full variable domain reads DAGVTQSPTHLIKTRGQQVTLRCSPKSGHDTVSWYQQALGQGPQFIFQYYEEEERQRGNFPDRFSGHQFPNYSSELNVNALLLGDSALYLCASSLIAGEQFFGPGTRLTVL.

The CDR3 reads CASTTGGSEQFF. In DNA, the CDR3 is TGTGCCAGCACCACAGGGGGTAGTGAGCAGTTCTTC. This rearrangement joins TRBV27 to TRBJ2-1; 8 nucleotides match TRBD1. The CDR3 sequence is 12 residues long. Germline V lookup: CDR1 MNHEY, CDR2 SMNVEV (reference sequence). The junction had 5 bases not matched to a gene; V was cut back by 7 bases and J by 9 bases.

This clone has a handful of counts. The V and J genes are TRBV3-1 (or the pseudogene TRBV3-2) and TRBJ2-7, with 8 bases fitting TRBD2. This CDR3 has 16 amino acids. Germline assignment: CDR1 LGHDT and CDR2 YNNKEL (reference sequence). Germline trimming cut 4 bases from V and 0 bases from J; bases unmatched to any gene: 8. The CDR3 reads CASSPGAGGFSYEQYF. CDR3 coding DNA: TGTGCCAGCAGCCCTGGGGCGGGAGGTTTCTCCTACGAGCAGTACTTC.

The chain couples TRBV7-3 to TRBJ2-5; 7 bases map to TRBD1. Germline V gene data show CDR1 as SGHTA and CDR2 as FQGTGA. V was clipped by 5 bases and J by 5 bases; unmatched bases: 11. The CDR3 consists of 15 residues. CDR3 coding DNA: TGTGCCAGCAGCCGCCTGGCAGGGGGTGAGGAGACCCAGTACTTC. It specifies CASSRLAGGEETQYF. Combining the CDR3 with reference TRBV7-3 and TRBJ2-5 gives the whole variable domain GAGVSQTPSNKVTEKGKYVELRCDPISGHTALYWYRQSLGQGPEFLIYFQGTGAADDSGLPNDRFFAVRPEGSVSTLKIQRTERGDSAVYLCASSRLAGGEETQYFGPGTRLLVL.

The chain carries TRBV27 and TRBJ2-5; 8 bases agree with TRBD1. Looked up from germline, CDR1 is MNHEY and CDR2 is SMNVEV (reference sequence). The CDR3 covers 15 residues. After removal of 7 bases from V and 4 bases from J, the junction contained 11 bases not matched to a gene. The CDR3 loop is CASTSTQGAGETQYF. CDR3 DNA: TGTGCCAGCACCTCCACCCAGGGGGCAGGAGAGACCCAGTACTTC.

The CDR3 DNA is TGTGCCAGCACCTTAGGTGCGCGGCCCACTCAAGAGACCCAGTACTTC. Translating it yields CASTLGARPTQETQYF. The chain links TRBV28 to TRBJ2-5; D not resolved. Germline CDR1 MDHEN, CDR2 SYDVKM. There are 16 residues in the CDR3. The V end was cut by 7 bases, the J end by 2 bases, with 20 bases between.

This clone has a handful of counts. This chain connects TRBV14 to TRBJ2-5, with 7 positions matching TRBD1. The germline V gene has CDR1 SGHDN and CDR2 FVKESK. V shed 6 bases, J shed 7 bases, and the junction held 11 bases outside the gene matches. The length of the CDR3 is 14 residues. The CDR3 protein is CASSPDRLRGTQYF. DNA of the CDR3: TGTGCCAGCAGTCCGGACAGGCTCCGGGGGACCCAGTACTTC.

This rearrangement joins TRBV7-3 to TRBJ2-3, with 9 positions matching TRBD1. The CDR3 extends over 14 amino acids. Germline trimming cut 5 bases from V and 6 bases from J; bases unmatched to any gene: 6. Germline lookup yields CDR1 SGHTA and CDR2 FQGTGA. The CDR3 protein is CASSPDRGEDTQYF. The CDR3 nucleotides are TGTGCCAGCAGCCCGGACAGGGGAGAGGATACGCAGTATTTT.

J is TRBJ2-6 and V is TRBV7-2; TRBD1 is a possible D gene (5 bases). Trimming pared 1 base from V and 0 bases from J, leaving 10 bases between. CDR3 size: 17 residues. Per germline, CDR1 SGHTA and CDR2 FQGNSA. The CDR3, as DNA: TGTGCCAGCAGCTTAGTAGGGGCCGGCTCTGGGGCCAACGTCCTGACTTTC. Its translation is CASSLVGAGSGANVLTF. Combining the CDR3 with reference TRBV7-2 and TRBJ2-6 gives the whole variable domain GAGVSQSPSNKVTEKGKDVELRCDPISGHTALYWYRQSLGQGLEFLIYFQGNSAPDKSGLPSDRFSAERTGGSVSTLTIQRTQQEDSAVYLCASSLVGAGSGANVLTFGAGSRLTVL.

The chain combines TRBV5-1 with TRBJ1-4, with 7 bases aligning to TRBD1. Germline loops: CDR1 SGHRS, CDR2 YFSETQ. This CDR3 comprises 13 residues. V dropped 0 bases and J dropped 8; count of bases not matched to a gene: 1. The CDR3 sequence: CASSLGQGEKLFF. CDR3 DNA: TGCGCCAGCAGCTTGGGACAGGGAGAAAAACTGTTTTTT. Variable domain in full (rest from reference TRBV5-1 and TRBJ1-4): KAGVTQTPRYLIKTRGQQVTLSCSPISGHRSVSWYQQTPGQGLQFLFEYFSETQRNKGNFPGRFSGRQFSNSRSEMNVSTLELGDSALYLCASSLGQGEKLFFGSGTQLSVL.